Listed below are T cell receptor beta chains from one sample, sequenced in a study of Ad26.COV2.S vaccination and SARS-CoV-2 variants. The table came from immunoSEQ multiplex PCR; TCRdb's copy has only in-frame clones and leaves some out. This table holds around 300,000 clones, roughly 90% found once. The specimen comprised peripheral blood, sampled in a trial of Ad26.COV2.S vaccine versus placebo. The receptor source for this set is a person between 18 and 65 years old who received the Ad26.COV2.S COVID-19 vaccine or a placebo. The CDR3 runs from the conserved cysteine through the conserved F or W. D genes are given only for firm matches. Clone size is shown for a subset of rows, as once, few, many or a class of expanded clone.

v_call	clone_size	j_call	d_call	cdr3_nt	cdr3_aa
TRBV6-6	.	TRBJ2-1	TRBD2	TGTGCCGGCAGGGGGACTAGCGGGTCCCGGCCCAATGAGCAGTTCTTC	CAGRGTSGSRPNEQFF
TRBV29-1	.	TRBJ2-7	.	TGCAGCGTTGGGAACAGCTTCTACGAGCAGTACTTC	CSVGNSFYEQYF
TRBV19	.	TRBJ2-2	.	TGTGCCAGTATCCCCGGCACGGGAATGGGGGAGCTGTTTTTT	CASIPGTGMGELFF
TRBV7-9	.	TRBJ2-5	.	TGTGCCAGCGGGCCAGGAGATCAAGAGACCCAGTACTTC	CASGPGDQETQYF
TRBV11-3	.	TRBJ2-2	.	TGTGCCAGCAGCGGATTCCCCGGGTCGGGAGTGAACACCGGGGAGCTGTTTTTT	CASSGFPGSGVNTGELFF
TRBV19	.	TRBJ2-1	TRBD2	TGTGCCAGTAGAACTAGCGGGGACACTTACAATGAGCAGTTCTTC	CASRTSGDTYNEQFF
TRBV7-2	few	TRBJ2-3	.	TGTGCCAGCAGCTTATACACAGATACGCAGTATTTT	CASSLYTDTQYF
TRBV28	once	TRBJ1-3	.	TGTGCCAGCAGTTTCGGGGATCTCTCTGGAAACACCATATATTTT	CASSFGDLSGNTIYF
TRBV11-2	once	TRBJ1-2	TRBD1	TGTGCCAGCAGCCGACCCAGCCTTACAGGGGACTATGGCTACACCTTC	CASSRPSLTGDYGYTF
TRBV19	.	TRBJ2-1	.	TGTGCCACCCGCCAAGGCATCTGGGTAGGAAACAATGAGCAGTTCTTC	CATRQGIWVGNNEQFF
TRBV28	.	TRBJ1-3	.	TGTGCCAGCAGTTTAATGCCCGGGACGGTCTCTGGAAACACCATATATTTT	CASSLMPGTVSGNTIYF
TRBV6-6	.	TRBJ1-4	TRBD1	TGTGCCAGCAGTTACATCTTTCCAGGGGGCTGGGAAAAACTGTTTTTT	CASSYIFPGGWEKLFF
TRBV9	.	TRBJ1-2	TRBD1	TGTGCCAGCAGCGTAGCCCTGGGACAGGGGCATGGCTACACCTTC	CASSVALGQGHGYTF
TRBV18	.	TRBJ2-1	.	TGTGCCAGCTCACCGAAGCTAGCTGGCAATGAGCAGTTCTTC	CASSPKLAGNEQFF
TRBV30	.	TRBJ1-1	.	TGTGCCTGGACCGTACTCCCCGGGGACACTGAAGCTTTCTTT	CAWTVLPGDTEAFF
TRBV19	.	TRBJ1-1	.	TGTGCCAGTAGTATAGCGGCCGACCTGGGGAACACTGAAGCTTTCTTT	CASSIAADLGNTEAFF
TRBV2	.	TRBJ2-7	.	TGTGCCAGCAGCGGGCTTGGTCTCGGGGTTGACTACGAGCAGTACTTC	CASSGLGLGVDYEQYF
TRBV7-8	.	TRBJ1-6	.	TGTGCCAGCAGCTTCTCCTCCGTGAAGCTCAGCTCCTATAATTCACCCCTCCACTTT	CASSFSSVKLSSYNSPLHF
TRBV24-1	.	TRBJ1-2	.	TGTGCCACCAGTGCCCCGGGTAGGGGTTTTGGCTACACCTTC	CATSAPGRGFGYTF
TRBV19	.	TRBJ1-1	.	TGTGCCAGTAGGATCGCCCATAATATGAACACTGAAGCTTTCTTT	CASRIAHNMNTEAFF
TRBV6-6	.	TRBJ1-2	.	TGTGCCAGCAGGATGACGGCAGGGAGTTCTCCCCTGGGCTACACCTTC	CASRMTAGSSPLGYTF
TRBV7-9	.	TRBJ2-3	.	TGTGCCAGCAGCTTACTCGTAGATACGCAGTATTTT	CASSLLVDTQYF
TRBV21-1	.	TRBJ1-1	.	TGTGCCAGCAGCAAATGGGGCAGGGAGTACACTGAAGCTTTCTTT	CASSKWGREYTEAFF
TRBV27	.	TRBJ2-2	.	TGTGCCAGCAGTTTTGGCAGATGCACCGGGGAGCTGTTTTTT	CASSFGRCTGELFF
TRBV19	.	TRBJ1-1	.	TGTGCCAGTAAGGGTTCAGGGTTAGGGGACACTGAAGCTTTCTTT	CASKGSGLGDTEAFF
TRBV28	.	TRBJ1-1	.	TGTGCCAGCAGTCGTTATGGGTGGATGCGGACAGAACCCATGAACACTGAAGCTTTCTTT	CASSRYGWMRTEPMNTEAFF